This TCR beta chain appears in the sequencing data of a study of shared clonotypes between healthy human individuals. Libraries were prepared by immunoSEQ multiplex PCR; TCRdb keeps only in-frame clonotypes and omits some of them. Among some 1 million clones listed, roughly 80% were seen once. Nashville, Tennessee was home to all donors, who were Caucasian adults. Researchers partitioned CD4+ cells into CD45RA+ naive and CD45RA-negative memory subsets. Study findings and constraints: A few donors showed sharing of around 5% of naive CD4 clonotypes. Memory subsets generally showed lower estimated richness than naive subsets.

Comments on this clone: The antigen remains undetermined.

The TCR sequence derives from a man between 18 and 35 years old in good health. What was sequenced was memory CD4+ T cells sorted from blood. As for subset: CD45RA-negative fraction.

The CDR3 sequence is CASSAVGAAREQFF. The CDR3 region has the DNA TGTGCCAGCAGCGCGGTGGGGGCCGCGAGAGAGCAGTTCTTC. The chain couples TRBV28 to TRBJ2-1, with D possibly TRBD1 on 6 matching bases. Trimming left V 6 bases short and J 10 bases short, with 19 bases between. The germline V gene has CDR1 MDHEN and CDR2 SYDVKM. The CDR3 consists of 14 residues. The variable domain in full, with the rest retrieved from reference TRBV28 and TRBJ2-1, is DVKVTQSSRYLVKRTGEKVFLECVQDMDHENMFWYRQDPGLGLRLIYFSYDVKMKEKGDIPEGYSVSREKKERFSLILESASTNQTSMYLCASSAVGAAREQFFGPGTRLTVL.